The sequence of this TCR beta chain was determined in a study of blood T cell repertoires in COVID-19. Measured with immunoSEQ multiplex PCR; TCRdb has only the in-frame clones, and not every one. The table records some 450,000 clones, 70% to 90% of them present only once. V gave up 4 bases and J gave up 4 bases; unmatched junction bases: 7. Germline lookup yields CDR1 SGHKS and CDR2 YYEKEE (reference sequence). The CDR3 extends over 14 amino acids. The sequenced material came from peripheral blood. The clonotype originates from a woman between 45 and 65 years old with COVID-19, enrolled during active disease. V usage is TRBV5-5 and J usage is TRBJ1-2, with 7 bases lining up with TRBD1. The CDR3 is CASSPTGNVYGYTF. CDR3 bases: TGTGCCAGCAGCCCGACAGGGAATGTCTATGGCTACACCTTC. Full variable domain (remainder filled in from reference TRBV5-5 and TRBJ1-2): DAGVTQSPTHLIKTRGQQVTLRCSPISGHKSVSWYQQVLGQGPQFIFQYYEKEERGRGNFPDRFSARQFPNYSSELNVNALLLGDSALYLCASSPTGNVYGYTFGSGTRLTVV.